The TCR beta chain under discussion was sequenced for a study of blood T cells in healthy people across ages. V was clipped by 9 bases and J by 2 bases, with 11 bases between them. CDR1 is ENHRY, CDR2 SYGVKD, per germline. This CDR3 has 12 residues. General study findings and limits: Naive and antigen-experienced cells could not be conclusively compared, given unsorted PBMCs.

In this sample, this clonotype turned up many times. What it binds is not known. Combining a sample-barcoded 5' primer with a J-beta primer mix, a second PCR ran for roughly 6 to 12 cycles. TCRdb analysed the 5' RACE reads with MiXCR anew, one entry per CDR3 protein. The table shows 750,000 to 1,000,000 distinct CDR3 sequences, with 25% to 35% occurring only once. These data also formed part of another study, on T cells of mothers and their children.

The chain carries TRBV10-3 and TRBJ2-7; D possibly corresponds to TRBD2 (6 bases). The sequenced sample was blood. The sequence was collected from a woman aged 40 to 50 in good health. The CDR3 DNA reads TGTGCCATGGGGGACTCACCCTACGAGCAGTACTTC. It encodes CAMGDSPYEQYF.